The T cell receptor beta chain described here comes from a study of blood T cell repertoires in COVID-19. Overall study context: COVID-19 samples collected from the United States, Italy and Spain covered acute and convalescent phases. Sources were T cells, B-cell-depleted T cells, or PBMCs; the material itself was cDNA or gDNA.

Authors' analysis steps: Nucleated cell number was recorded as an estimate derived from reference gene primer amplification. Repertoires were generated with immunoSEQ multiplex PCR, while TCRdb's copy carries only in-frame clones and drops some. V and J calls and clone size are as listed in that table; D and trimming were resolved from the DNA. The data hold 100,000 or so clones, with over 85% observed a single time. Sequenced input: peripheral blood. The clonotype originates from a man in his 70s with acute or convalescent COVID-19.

The DNA of the CDR3 is TGCGCCAGCAGCCAAGGGAATAGCGGCCAAGAGACCCAGTACTTC. It is translated as CASSQGNSGQETQYF. The chain has TRBV4-1 and TRBJ2-5; a possible D gene is TRBD2 (6 bases). The CDR3 covers 15 residues. The V gene lost 1 base and the J gene lost 1 base, with 10 bases spanning the gap. Germline CDR1 MGHRA, CDR2 YSYEKL.